The 28 T cell receptor beta chains listed next were all sequenced from one sample in a study of naive and memory T cell subsets. Ligated cDNA underwent four rounds of PCR with nested alpha and beta constant region primers and SP2. TCRdb recomputed calls from the 5' RACE reads with MiXCR, one row per CDR3 protein. The sample holds about 62,000 distinct CDR3 sequences, approximately 8% seen once. TCR cDNA received a 3' ligated oligonucleotide that carried a UMI. Receptors originate from a female donor in good health.

Note on this clonotype: Germline and junction disagree at one end, which may indicate a read error. V is TRBV2 and J is TRBJ1-2; TRBD1 matches at 10 bases. Per the germline V gene, CDR1 is SNHLY and CDR2 is FYNNEI. The CDR3 covers 15 residues. The CDR3 region is CASSEGDRGHYGDTF. As DNA, the CDR3 is TGTGCCAGCAGTGAAGGGGACAGGGGACACTATGGCGACACCTTC.

At least ten counts were recorded for this clonotype. V gene TRBV5-4 combines with J gene TRBJ1-2, with TRBD1 matching 9 bases. From germline, CDR1 is SGHNT and CDR2 YYREEE (reference sequence). Trimming removed 3 bases from V and 7 bases from J; junction bases left unmatched: 4. The CDR3 sequence is 13 residues long. Here the CDR3 DNA reads TGTGCCAGCAGCTCGGGGACAGGGCCTGGCTACACCTTC. It is translated as CASSSGTGPGYTF.

This clonotype was seen ten or more times. V is TRBV19 and J is TRBJ1-1; D remains unclear. V gave up 7 bases and J gave up 2 bases, with 8 bases separating them. The CDR3 runs to 12 residues. The germline gives CDR1 LNHDA, CDR2 SQIVND (reference sequence). DNA for the CDR3: TGTGCCAGTAAGGACCAAAACACTGAAGCTTTCTTT. Encoded protein: CASKDQNTEAFF.

This clonotype was seen only a few times. The J gene is TRBJ2-1, the V gene TRBV5-5; TRBD1 or TRBD2 may be the D gene (6 bases each). The CDR3 extends over 17 amino acids. The germline gives CDR1 SGHKS, CDR2 YYEKEE (reference sequence). V was cut by 0 bases and J by 3 bases, with 16 bases left in between. The CDR3 nucleotides are TGTGCCAGCAGCTTGGCCTTCGGGGGCAGGCGCTACAATGAGCAGTTCTTC. Residues: CASSLAFGGRRYNEQFF.

The table lists this clonotype with a few counts. This rearrangement joins TRBV2 to TRBJ2-3; D not certain. V shed 5 bases and J shed 2 bases, with 8 bases lying between them. Per the germline V gene, CDR1 is SNHLY and CDR2 is FYNNEI. The CDR3 totals 13 residues. The CDR3 loop reads CASSLRPTDTQYF. For the CDR3, the DNA is TGTGCCAGCAGTCTCCGACCCACAGATACGCAGTATTTT.

The chain employs TRBV14 and TRBJ2-2; 9 bases line up with TRBD1. Germline values: CDR1 SGHDN, CDR2 FVKESK. CDR3 length: 16 residues. Trimming removed 3 bases from V and 4 bases from J; junction bases left unmatched: 6. This chain's CDR3 is CASSQGTGIGTGELFF. CDR3 nucleotide sequence: TGTGCCAGCAGCCAGGGGACAGGGATCGGCACCGGGGAGCTGTTTTTT.

This clonotype turned up a few times. V usage is TRBV28 and J usage is TRBJ2-2; a weak D match, TRBD1 (5 bases). Trimming removed 2 bases from V and 1 base from J, with 8 bases in between. The V gene's germline CDR1 is MDHEN and CDR2 SYDVKM. CDR3 length: 15 residues. CDR3 sequence (DNA): TGTGCCAGCAGTTTACTAGACAGGAACACCGGGGAGCTGTTTTTT. This translates into CASSLLDRNTGELFF. Using reference TRBV28 and TRBJ2-2 for the parts outside the CDR3, the full variable domain is DVKVTQSSRYLVKRTGEKVFLECVQDMDHENMFWYRQDPGLGLRLIYFSYDVKMKEKGDIPEGYSVSREKKERFSLILESASTNQTSMYLCASSLLDRNTGELFFGEGSRLTVL.

This clonotype was observed a few times. The chain couples TRBV6-6 to TRBJ2-7, with TRBD1 matching over 11 bases. The CDR3 has 17 amino acids. V was pared by 1 base and J by 7 bases, with 12 bases of the junction left unmatched. From germline, CDR1 is MNHNY and CDR2 SVGAGI (reference sequence). CDR3 nucleotides: TGTGCCAGCAGTTACTACAGATACGCGGGACAGGGGGTGGAGCAGTACTTC. Translation: CASSYYRYAGQGVEQYF.

Regarding this clonotype: With a much larger clone just one base away, this may be a read error. Written as DNA, the CDR3 is TGCAGTCTATCCCTCGGACAGCCAGGCACTGAAGCTTTCTTT. Protein: CSLSLGQPGTEAFF. The chain combines TRBV20-1 with TRBJ1-1; TRBD1 might be the D (6 bases). The CDR3 is made up of 14 amino acids. Germline CDR1 and CDR2: DFQATT and SNEGSKA (reference sequence). The ends were cut back, 8 bases at V and 4 bases at J, with 20 bases in the middle.

This clonotype appeared a few times. This chain joins TRBV5-1 and TRBJ2-1; TRBD2 matches at 9 bases. CDR3 length equals 17 residues. The germline CDR1 and CDR2 sequences are SGHRS and YFSETQ. With 0 bases clipped from V and 0 bases from J, the junction kept 4 bases outside the gene matches. The CDR3 region is CASSLDASGASYNEQFF. The CDR3 DNA follows: TGCGCCAGCAGCTTGGACGCTAGCGGGGCCTCCTACAATGAGCAGTTCTTC.

This clonotype was found many times. V usage is TRBV29-1 and J usage is TRBJ2-7; 10 bases line up with TRBD1. Germline trimming cut 4 bases from V and 1 base from J; bases unmatched to any gene: 4. CDR1 and CDR2 from the germline V gene are SQVTM and ANQGSEA. The CDR3 is 14 amino acids. The CDR3 DNA reads as TGCAGCGTTGCAGGGACAGGGGTGTCCTACGAGCAGTACTTC. Translated: CSVAGTGVSYEQYF.

This clonotype was detected a few times. The chain recombines TRBV29-1 with TRBJ2-1; TRBD1 matches at 10 bases. The V gene's germline CDR1 is SQVTM and CDR2 ANQGSEA. The CDR3 extends over 16 amino acids. The V and J ends lost 3 bases and 4 bases, in that order; junction bases with no gene match: 9. The DNA of the CDR3 is TGCAGCGTTGAGGGAAGACAGGGGGCCATTTACAATGAGCAGTTCTTC. It translates to CSVEGRQGAIYNEQFF.

This clonotype was counted many times. V and J are TRBV27 and TRBJ2-7, with 8 bases lining up with TRBD1. The germline CDR1 and CDR2 sequences are MNHEY and SMNVEV (reference sequence). The CDR3 has 16 amino acids. J was trimmed by 3 bases and V by 4 bases; bases with no gene match: 11. CDR3 protein: CASSSQGAEWFYEQYF. In DNA form, the CDR3 reads TGTGCCAGCAGTTCCCAGGGGGCAGAATGGTTCTACGAGCAGTACTTC.

This clonotype was picked up a small number of times. J is TRBJ2-3 and V is TRBV7-9; tentative D call: TRBD2 (7 bases). Germline V lookup: CDR1 SEHNR, CDR2 FQNEAQ (reference sequence). Trimming removed 1 base at V and 4 bases at J, with 15 bases between. The CDR3 is 16 residues long. The CDR3 DNA reads as TGTGCCAGCAGCTTAGATTCGGGGGGCAAGTCAGATACGCAGTATTTT. This codes for CASSLDSGGKSDTQYF.

V usage is TRBV5-6 and J usage is TRBJ1-2, with D possibly matching TRBD1 (6 bases). CDR3 length: 17 residues. V was cut by 2 bases and J by 4 bases, with 21 bases left in between. Germline V gene lookup returns CDR1 SGHDT and CDR2 YYEEEE. CDR3 bases: TGTGCCAGCAGCTTTCTTACTAGTCGGGGGCAAAGCTATGGCTACACCTTC. Translated, it gives CASSFLTSRGQSYGYTF.

This clonotype has only a few counts. The rearrangement joins TRBV12-3 or TRBV12-4 to TRBJ2-5, with D unresolved. V dropped 2 bases and J dropped 4 bases, with 11 bases sitting between them. The CDR3 spans 14 residues. The CDR3 bases are TGTGCCAGCAGTTTATTCTCCTCCCGAGAGACCCAGTACTTC. Translated, it gives CASSLFSSRETQYF.

The table lists this clonotype with many counts. The chain has TRBV20-1 and TRBJ1-6; TRBD1 might be the D (5 bases). The CDR3 loop spans 14 amino acids. Germline CDR1 DFQATT, CDR2 SNEGSKA (reference sequence). Here the CDR3 DNA reads TGCAGCTCCGGGACCCGAGCTTATAATTCACCCCTCCACTTT. It encodes CSSGTRAYNSPLHF.

This clonotype was detected a few times. This chain connects TRBV29-1 to TRBJ2-4; 7 bases line up with TRBD2. V was pared by 5 bases and J by 7 bases, with 14 bases of the junction left unmatched. The CDR3 loop spans 15 amino acids. Germline V gene data show CDR1 as SQVTM and CDR2 as ANQGSEA. The CDR3 coding sequence is TGCAGCGTTCGGAGAGGAGGTCAGGGAGGGAACATTCAGTACTTC. This encodes CSVRRGGQGGNIQYF.

This clonotype was seen only a few times. This sequence joins TRBV20-1 and TRBJ1-1; TRBD1 aligns across 7 bases. Trimming took 6 bases from V and 1 from J; bases not matched to a gene: 5. This CDR3 contains 13 residues. Germline V CDR1 and CDR2: DFQATT, SNEGSKA (reference sequence). The CDR3 bases are TGCAGTGCCCCGACAGGGTCGAACACTGAAGCTTTCTTT. Encoded protein: CSAPTGSNTEAFF.

This clonotype has more than one count but fewer than ten. The V and J genes are TRBV7-2 and TRBJ2-3; D unclear. The CDR3 runs to 15 residues. The V end was cut by 1 base, the J end by 2 bases, with 10 bases between. The germline CDR1 and CDR2 sequences are SGHTA and FQGNSA. The CDR3 bases are TGTGCCAGCAGCTTAGGTTTTACGGACACAGATACGCAGTATTTT. Translating gives CASSLGFTDTDTQYF. The variable domain in full, completed from reference TRBV7-2 and TRBJ2-3, reads GAGVSQSPSNKVTEKGKDVELRCDPISGHTALYWYRQSLGQGLEFLIYFQGNSAPDKSGLPSDRFSAERTGGSVSTLTIQRTQQEDSAVYLCASSLGFTDTDTQYFGPGTRLTVL.

The chain couples TRBV2 to TRBJ2-3; D may correspond to TRBD1 or TRBD2 (5 bases each). The CDR3 loop spans 14 amino acids. The germline gives CDR1 SNHLY, CDR2 FYNNEI. Trimming left V 6 bases short and J 6 bases short, with 16 bases between. The CDR3 spells CASRPGPHLDTQYF. DNA of the CDR3: TGTGCCAGCAGACCGGGGCCCCATTTGGATACGCAGTATTTT. Full variable domain (rest looked up from reference TRBV2 and TRBJ2-3): EPEVTQTPSHQVTQMGQEVILRCVPISNHLYFYWYRQILGQKVEFLVSFYNNEISEKSEIFDDQFSVERPDGSNFTLKIRSTKLEDSAMYFCASRPGPHLDTQYFGPGTRLTVL.

This chain connects TRBV19 to TRBJ2-1; D gene unclear. V was shortened by 5 bases and J by 0 bases, with 17 bases between the two germline ends. CDR1 LNHDA and CDR2 SQIVND come from the germline V gene (reference sequence). This CDR3 is 17 amino acids long. The CDR3 here is CASSPSIGPSSYNEQFF. The CDR3 DNA reads TGTGCCAGTAGTCCCTCAATCGGGCCGAGCTCCTACAATGAGCAGTTCTTC.

This clonotype was seen ten or more times. The rearrangement uses TRBV6-1 and TRBJ1-4; no firm D call. The CDR3 runs to 15 residues. V was clipped by 7 bases and J by 7 bases, with 19 bases between them. Germline loops: CDR1 MNHNS, CDR2 SASEGT. CDR3 nucleotide sequence: TGTGCCAGCACCCCGCAAGGGATGGGAGGTGAAAAACTGTTTTTT. This gives the protein CASTPQGMGGEKLFF.

The chain links TRBV7-6 to TRBJ1-4, with TRBD1 as a possible D gene (5 bases). Trimming removed 6 bases at V and 7 bases at J, with 12 bases between. Germline assignment: CDR1 SGHVS and CDR2 FNYEAQ. The CDR3 runs to 13 residues. This CDR3 is CASRLGLSEKLFF. The CDR3 bases are TGTGCCAGCAGATTGGGACTAAGTGAAAAACTGTTTTTT. The whole variable domain, remainder taken from reference TRBV7-6 and TRBJ1-4, is GAGVSQSPRYKVTKRGQDVALRCDPISGHVSLYWYRQALGQGPEFLTYFNYEAQQDKSGLPNDRFSAERPEGSISTLTIQRTEQRDSAMYRCASRLGLSEKLFFGSGTQLSVL.

This rearrangement joins TRBV4-1 to TRBJ1-4; TRBD1 agrees at 7 bases. CDR1 and CDR2 (germline): MGHRA, YSYEKL. The CDR3 contains 16 residues. With 0 bases clipped from V and 4 bases from J, the junction kept 5 bases outside the gene matches. CDR3 residues: CASSQDRDSLNEKLFF. As DNA, the CDR3 is TGCGCCAGCAGCCAAGATCGGGACAGTCTTAATGAAAAACTGTTTTTT.

The genes are TRBV30 and TRBJ1-2; TRBD1 aligns across 8 bases. Trimming took 5 bases from V and 7 from J; bases not matched to a gene: 9. Germline CDR1 is GTSNPN and CDR2 is SVGIG (reference sequence). This CDR3 spans 13 amino acids. The CDR3: CAWQGQGAFGYTF. The CDR3 region has the DNA TGTGCCTGGCAAGGGCAGGGGGCTTTTGGCTACACCTTC.

This clonotype was detected many times. V and J are TRBV20-1 and TRBJ1-2; TRBD1 aligns across 11 bases. J lost 12 bases, V lost 6 bases, and 15 bases had no gene match. The CDR3 contains 14 residues. Per germline, CDR1 DFQATT and CDR2 SNEGSKA (reference sequence). The chain's CDR3 is CSAARTGGTSRHTF. The DNA for the CDR3 is TGCAGTGCGGCCCGGACAGGGGGCACCTCTCGTCACACCTTC.

The chain recombines TRBV18 with TRBJ2-5, with TRBD2 identical over 10 bases. The CDR3 extends over 16 amino acids. The J segment lost 4 bases and the V segment lost 5 bases, leaving 10 bases of the junction unmatched. Germline V lookup: CDR1 KGHSH, CDR2 LQKENI. CDR3 residues: CASSTGLAIRGETQYF. The CDR3 region has the DNA TGTGCCAGCTCAACGGGACTAGCGATAAGAGGAGAGACCCAGTACTTC.